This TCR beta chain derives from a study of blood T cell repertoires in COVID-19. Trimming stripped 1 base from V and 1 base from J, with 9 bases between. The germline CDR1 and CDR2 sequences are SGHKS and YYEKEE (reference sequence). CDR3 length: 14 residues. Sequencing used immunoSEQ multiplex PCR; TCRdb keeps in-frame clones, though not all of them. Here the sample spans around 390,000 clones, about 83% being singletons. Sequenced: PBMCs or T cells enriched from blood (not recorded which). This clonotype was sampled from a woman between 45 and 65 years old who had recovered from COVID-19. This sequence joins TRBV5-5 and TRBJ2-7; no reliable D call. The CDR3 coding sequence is TGTGCCAGCAGCTTGTTGCCAGAATCCTACGAGCAGTACTTC. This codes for CASSLLPESYEQYF.